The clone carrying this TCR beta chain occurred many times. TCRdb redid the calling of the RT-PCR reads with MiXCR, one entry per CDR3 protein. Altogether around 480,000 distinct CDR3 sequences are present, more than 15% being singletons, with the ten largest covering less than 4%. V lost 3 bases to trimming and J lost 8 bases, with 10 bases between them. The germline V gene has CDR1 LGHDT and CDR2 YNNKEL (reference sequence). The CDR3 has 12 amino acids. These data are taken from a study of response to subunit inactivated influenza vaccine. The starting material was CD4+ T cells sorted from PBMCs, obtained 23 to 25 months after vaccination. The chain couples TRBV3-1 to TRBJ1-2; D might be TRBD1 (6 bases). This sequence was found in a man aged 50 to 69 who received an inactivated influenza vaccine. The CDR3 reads CASSHEGQGYTF. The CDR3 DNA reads TGTGCCAGCAGCCATGAGGGACAAGGCTACACCTTC.